Below, one TCR beta chain is given with its context. Per germline, CDR1 MDHEN and CDR2 SYDVKM. The CDR3 has 11 amino acids. With 7 bases removed from V and 8 bases from J, the gap between germline ends came to 11 bases. This sample was taken from a study of blood T cell repertoires in COVID-19. Overall study context: The United States, Italy and Spain provided the acute and convalescent COVID-19 samples. T cells, B-cell-depleted T cells, or PBMCs supplied cDNA or gDNA.

Original processing methods: Estimation of nucleated cell counts relied on the amplification of reference gene primers. TCRdb's table, derived via immunoSEQ multiplex PCR, lists solely in-frame clones and lacks some. V and J calls and clone size are those listed in that table; D and trimming were worked out from the DNA. The sample has 90,000 to 120,000 clones, 92% seen once. V and J are TRBV28 and TRBJ1-2; maybe TRBD1 (5 bases). The sample was peripheral blood. This TCR was sampled from a man in his sixties or seventies with acute or convalescent COVID-19. DNA of the CDR3: TGTGCCAGCAACCCAGGGTACGGCTACACCTTC. Translated, it gives CASNPGYGYTF.